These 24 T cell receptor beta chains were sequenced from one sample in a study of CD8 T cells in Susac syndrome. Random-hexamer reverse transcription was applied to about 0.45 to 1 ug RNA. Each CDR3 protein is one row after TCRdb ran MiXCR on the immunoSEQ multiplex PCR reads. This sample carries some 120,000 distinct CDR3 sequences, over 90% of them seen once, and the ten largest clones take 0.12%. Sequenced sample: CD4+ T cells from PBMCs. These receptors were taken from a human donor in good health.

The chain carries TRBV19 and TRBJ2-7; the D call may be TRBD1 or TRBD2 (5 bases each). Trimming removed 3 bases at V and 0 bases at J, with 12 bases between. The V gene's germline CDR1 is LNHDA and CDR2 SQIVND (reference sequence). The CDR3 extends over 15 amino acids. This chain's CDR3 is CASSILRDPSYEQYF. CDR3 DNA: TGTGCCAGTAGTATTCTAAGGGACCCCTCCTACGAGCAGTACTTC.

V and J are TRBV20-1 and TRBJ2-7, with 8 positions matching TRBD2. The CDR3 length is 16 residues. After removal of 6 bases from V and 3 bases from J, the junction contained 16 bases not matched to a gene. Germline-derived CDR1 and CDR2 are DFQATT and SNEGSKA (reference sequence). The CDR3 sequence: CSAQGSSGRPVYEQYF. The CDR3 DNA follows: TGCAGTGCCCAGGGGTCTAGCGGGCGCCCGGTCTACGAGCAGTACTTC.

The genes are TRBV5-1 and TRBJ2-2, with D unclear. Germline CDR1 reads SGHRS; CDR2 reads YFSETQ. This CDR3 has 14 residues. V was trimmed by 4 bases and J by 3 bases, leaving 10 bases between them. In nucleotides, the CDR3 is TGCGCCAGCAGCGTCCGGAGCGACACCGGGGAGCTGTTTTTT. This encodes CASSVRSDTGELFF.

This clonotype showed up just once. This CDR3 is CAISEDFYYGYTF. The DNA for the CDR3 is TGTGCCATCAGCGAGGACTTCTACTATGGCTACACCTTC. The chain uses TRBV10-3 and TRBJ1-2; no reliable D call. The CDR3 is 13 amino acids. Trimming took 6 bases from V and 3 from J, leaving 11 bases between them. Germline loops: CDR1 ENHRY, CDR2 SYGVKD.

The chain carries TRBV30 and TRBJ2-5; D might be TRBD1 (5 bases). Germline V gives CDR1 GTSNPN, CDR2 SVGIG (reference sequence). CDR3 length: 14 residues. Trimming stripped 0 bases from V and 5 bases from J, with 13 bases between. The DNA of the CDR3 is TGTGCCTGGAGTGTAAAAGCAGGGCGGGAGACCCAGTACTTC. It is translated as CAWSVKAGRETQYF.

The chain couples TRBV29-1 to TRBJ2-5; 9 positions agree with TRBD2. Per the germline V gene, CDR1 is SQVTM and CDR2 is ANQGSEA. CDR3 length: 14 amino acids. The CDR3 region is CSMMGSGRRETQYF. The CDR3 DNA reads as TGCAGTATGATGGGGAGCGGGAGGAGGGAGACCCAGTACTTC.

The CDR3 DNA follows: TGCGCCAGCAGCTTCCGGGGCGAAGTGGGCACTGAAGCTTTCTTT. This translates into CASSFRGEVGTEAFF. This chain connects TRBV5-1 to TRBJ1-1; tentative D call: TRBD1 (5 bases). Germline values: CDR1 SGHRS, CDR2 YFSETQ. Trimming shortened V by 2 bases and J by 4 bases, and 15 bases separated the two germline ends. The CDR3 length is 15 residues.

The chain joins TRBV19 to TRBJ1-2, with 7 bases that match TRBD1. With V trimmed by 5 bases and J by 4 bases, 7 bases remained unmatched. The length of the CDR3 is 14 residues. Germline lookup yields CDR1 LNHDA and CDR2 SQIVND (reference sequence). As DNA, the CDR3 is TGTGCCAGTAGTGTCGACAGGGACGCCTATGGCTACACCTTC. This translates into CASSVDRDAYGYTF.

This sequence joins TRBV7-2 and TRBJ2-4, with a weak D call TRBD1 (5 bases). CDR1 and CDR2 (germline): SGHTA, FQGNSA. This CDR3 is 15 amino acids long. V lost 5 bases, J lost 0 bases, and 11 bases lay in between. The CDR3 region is CASSGADLAKNIQYF. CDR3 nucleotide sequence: TGTGCCAGCAGCGGGGCCGATCTAGCCAAAAACATTCAGTACTTC.

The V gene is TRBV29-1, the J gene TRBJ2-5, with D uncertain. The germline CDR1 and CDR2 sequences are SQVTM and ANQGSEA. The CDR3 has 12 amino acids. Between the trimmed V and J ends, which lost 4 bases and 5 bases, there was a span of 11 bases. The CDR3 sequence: CSVVAFLETQYF. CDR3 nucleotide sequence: TGCAGCGTTGTGGCGTTCCTCGAGACCCAGTACTTC.

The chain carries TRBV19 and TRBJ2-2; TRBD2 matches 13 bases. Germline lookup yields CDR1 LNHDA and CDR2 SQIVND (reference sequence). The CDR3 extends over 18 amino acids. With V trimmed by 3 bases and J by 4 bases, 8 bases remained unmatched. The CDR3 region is CASSMGLAGTSTTGELFF. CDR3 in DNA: TGTGCCAGTAGTATGGGACTAGCGGGAACTTCGACCACCGGGGAGCTGTTTTTT.

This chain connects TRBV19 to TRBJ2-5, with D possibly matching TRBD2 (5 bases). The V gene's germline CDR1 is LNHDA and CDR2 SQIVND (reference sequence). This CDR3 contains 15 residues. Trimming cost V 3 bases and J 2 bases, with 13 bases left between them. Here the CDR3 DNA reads TGTGCCAGTAGTATGGTTGGACTTGAACAAGAGACCCAGTACTTC. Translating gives CASSMVGLEQETQYF.

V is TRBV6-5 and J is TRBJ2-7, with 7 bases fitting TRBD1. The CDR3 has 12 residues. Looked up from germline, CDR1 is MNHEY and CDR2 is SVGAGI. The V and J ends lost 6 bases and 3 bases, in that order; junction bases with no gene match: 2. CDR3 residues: CASRDRYYEQYF. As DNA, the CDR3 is TGTGCCAGCAGGGACAGGTACTACGAGCAGTACTTC.

The chain's CDR3 is CASSLRGTGNEQFF. CDR3 sequence (DNA): TGTGCCAGCAGTTTACGCGGGACCGGCAATGAGCAGTTCTTC. The chain joins TRBV12-3 or TRBV12-4 to TRBJ2-1; maybe TRBD2 (6 bases). V was shortened by 2 bases and J by 6 bases, with 11 bases between the two germline ends. The CDR3 extends over 14 amino acids.

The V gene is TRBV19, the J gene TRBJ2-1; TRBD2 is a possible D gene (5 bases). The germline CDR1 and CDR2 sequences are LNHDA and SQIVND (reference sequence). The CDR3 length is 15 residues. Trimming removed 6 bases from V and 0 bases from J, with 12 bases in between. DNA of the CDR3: TGTGCCAGTAGGGGTTCTGCGGGCTCCTACAATGAGCAGTTCTTC. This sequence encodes CASRGSAGSYNEQFF.

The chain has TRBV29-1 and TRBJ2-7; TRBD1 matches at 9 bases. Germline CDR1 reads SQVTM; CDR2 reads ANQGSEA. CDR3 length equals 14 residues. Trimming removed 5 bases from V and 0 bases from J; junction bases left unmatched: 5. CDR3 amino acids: CSVSKTGGSYEQYF. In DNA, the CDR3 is TGCAGCGTTTCTAAGACAGGGGGCTCCTACGAGCAGTACTTC.

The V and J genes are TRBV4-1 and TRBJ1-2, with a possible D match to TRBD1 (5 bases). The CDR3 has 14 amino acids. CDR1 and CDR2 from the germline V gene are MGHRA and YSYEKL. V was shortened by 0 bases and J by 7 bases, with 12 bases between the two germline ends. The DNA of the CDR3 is TGCGCCAGCAGCCAAGATCCAGGGCGGCGTGGCTACACCTTC. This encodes CASSQDPGRRGYTF.

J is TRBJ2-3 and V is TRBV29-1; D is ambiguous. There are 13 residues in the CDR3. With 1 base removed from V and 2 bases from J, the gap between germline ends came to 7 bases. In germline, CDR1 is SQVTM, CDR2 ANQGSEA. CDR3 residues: CSVEGLNTDTQYF. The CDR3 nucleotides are TGCAGCGTTGAAGGTCTTAACACAGATACGCAGTATTTT.

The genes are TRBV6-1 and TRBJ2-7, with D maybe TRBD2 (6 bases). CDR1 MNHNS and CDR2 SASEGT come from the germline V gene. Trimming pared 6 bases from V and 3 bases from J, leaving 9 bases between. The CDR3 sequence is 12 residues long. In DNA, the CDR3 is TGTGCCAGCAGGCGGGACGTCTACGAGCAGTACTTC. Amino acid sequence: CASRRDVYEQYF.

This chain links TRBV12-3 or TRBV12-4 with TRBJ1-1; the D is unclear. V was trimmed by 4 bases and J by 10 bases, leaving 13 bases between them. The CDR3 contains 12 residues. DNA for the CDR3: TGTGCCAGCAGTTCCTCAGGACTTTTAGCTTTCTTT. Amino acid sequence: CASSSSGLLAFF.

CDR3 bases: TGTGCCACCAGCAGCCATGGACAGGGGCACAATCAGCCCCAGCATTTT. It translates to CATSSHGQGHNQPQHF. The rearrangement links TRBV15 to TRBJ1-5, with 9 nucleotides matching TRBD1. With 3 bases clipped from V and 3 bases from J, the junction kept 6 bases outside the gene matches. The germline V gene has CDR1 LNHNV and CDR2 YYDKDF (reference sequence). CDR3 length: 16 amino acids.

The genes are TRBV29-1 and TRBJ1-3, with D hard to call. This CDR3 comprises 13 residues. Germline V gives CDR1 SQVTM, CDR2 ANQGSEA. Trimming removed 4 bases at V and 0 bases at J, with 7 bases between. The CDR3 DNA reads TGCAGCGTTGCGGCAAACTCTGGAAACACCATATATTTT. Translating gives CSVAANSGNTIYF.

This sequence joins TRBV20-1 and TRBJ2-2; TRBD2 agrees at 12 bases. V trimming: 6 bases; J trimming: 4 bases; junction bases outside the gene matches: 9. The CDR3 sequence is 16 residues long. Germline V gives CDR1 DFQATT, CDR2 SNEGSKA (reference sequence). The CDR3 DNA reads TGCAGTGCGGGGAAGGGGACTAGCGGGCTCACCGGGGAGCTGTTTTTT. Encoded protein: CSAGKGTSGLTGELFF.

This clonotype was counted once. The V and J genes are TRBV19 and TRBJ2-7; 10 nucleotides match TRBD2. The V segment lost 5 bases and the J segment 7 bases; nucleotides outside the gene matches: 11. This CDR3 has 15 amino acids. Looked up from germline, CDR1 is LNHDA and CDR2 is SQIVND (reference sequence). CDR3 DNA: TGTGCCAGTAGTGTCTCTAGCGGGAGTTTGGAGGAGCAGTACTTC. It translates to CASSVSSGSLEEQYF.